Detailed here is one T cell receptor beta chain. No antigen is known for it. This entry belongs to a study of radiation and T cells in renal cell carcinoma. Study-wide points: No pretreatment tumor biopsies were available for baseline clonotypes. Compared with controls, irradiated tumors showed greater TCR clonality.

Trimming took 6 bases from V and 0 from J, leaving 12 bases between them. The CDR3 loop spans 14 amino acids. CDR1 SGDLS and CDR2 YYNGEE come from the germline V gene. Documented treatment: 15 Gy SBRT to primary tumor, nephrectomy 4 weeks later. Assay used: immunoSEQ multiplex PCR; TCRdb lists only in-frame clones, some missing. This sample has under 25,000 clones, with approximately 62% found just once. The sequences come from tumor tissue, collected from a patient whose treatment included radiotherapy and nephrectomy. The TCR was taken from a woman aged 70 to 79 with renal cell carcinoma. V and J are TRBV9 and TRBJ1-1; unclear D gene. The DNA of the CDR3 is TGTGCCAGCAAAGAGGTGGCGATGAACACTGAAGCTTTCTTT. Protein product: CASKEVAMNTEAFF.